Detailed here is one T cell receptor (beta chain). The antigen remains undetermined. The sample originates from a study of identifying expanded T cells in peripheral blood. Study-wide results and caveats: Clone count variance between approximately two-week samples rose with total template count. Differentially abundant clones: about 1.1 between replicates, around 16 at approximately two weeks, less than 20 at four.

Assay: immunoSEQ multiplex PCR; the TCRdb copy retains only in-frame clones and omits some. The sample records around 100,000 clones, over 75% being singletons. V shed 0 bases and J shed 1 base, with 10 bases lying between them. The germline gives CDR1 LGHNT, CDR2 FRNRAP. This CDR3 is 15 amino acids long. During the collection period, no donor immune events like infections were recorded. The sequenced sample consisted of blood. The source of this sequence is a person aged 18-69 years in good health. This chain connects TRBV12-5 to TRBJ2-7; D remains unclear. Written as DNA, the CDR3 is TGTGCTAGTGGTTTGGTACTCGGAGCTTCCTACGAGCAGTACTTC. Residues: CASGLVLGASYEQYF.